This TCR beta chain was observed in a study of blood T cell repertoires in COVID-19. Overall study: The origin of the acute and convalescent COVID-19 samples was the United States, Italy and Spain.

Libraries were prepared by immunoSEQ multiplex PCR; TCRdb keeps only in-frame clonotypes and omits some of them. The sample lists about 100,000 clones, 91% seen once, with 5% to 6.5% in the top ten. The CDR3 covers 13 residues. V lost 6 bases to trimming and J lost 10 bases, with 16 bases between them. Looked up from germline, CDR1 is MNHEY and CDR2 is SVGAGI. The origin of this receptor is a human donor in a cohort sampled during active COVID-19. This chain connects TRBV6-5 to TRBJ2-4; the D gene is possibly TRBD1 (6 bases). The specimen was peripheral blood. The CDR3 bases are TGTGCCAGCAGCCCAACAGGGAGCGGTATTCAGTACTTC. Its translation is CASSPTGSGIQYF.